This T cell receptor beta chain was profiled in a study of glioma-infiltrating T cells after dendritic cell vaccination. Study details: Patients received autologous tumor lysate-pulsed dendritic cell vaccination between the early 2000s and the early 2010s. Monocyte-derived dendritic cells, cultured seven days with IL-4 and GM-CSF, were pulsed with autologous tumor lysate. Study-wide findings and caveats: Patients with more pretreatment TILs had longer time to progression and survival.

The CDR3 is 15 residues long. Germline CDR1 reads LNHDA; CDR2 reads SQIVND (reference sequence). Trimming shortened V by 3 bases and J by 1 base, and 10 bases separated the two germline ends. Time point specified: after dendritic cell vaccination, including at tumor progression/relapse. The primer mix had 60 V beta and 13 J beta primers. Assay: immunoSEQ multiplex PCR; the TCRdb copy retains only in-frame clones and omits some. The data contain approximately 50,000 clones, about 84% of them singletons. Remarks on this clone: Its antigen is still unknown.

The receptor was isolated from a human donor with glioblastoma. Here the sequenced sample was blood, taken after dendritic cell vaccination. The rearrangement joins TRBV19 to TRBJ1-5; D might be TRBD1 (5 bases). CDR3 amino acids: CASSILEGSNQPQHF. The CDR3 DNA reads TGTGCCAGTAGTATTCTGGAGGGGAGCAATCAGCCCCAGCATTTT.